Below, one TCR beta chain is given with its context. The antigen is undetermined. This sample stems from a study of post-analysis software for immune sequencing data. The CDR3 consists of 14 residues. The germline V and J ends were trimmed by 8 bases and 9 bases, with 17 bases remaining between them. In germline, CDR1 is MDHEN, CDR2 SYDVKM. Study-level findings and limits: Samples sharing a preparation batch grouped tightly together when assessed by F measure. With TRBV5-6, TRBV5-1 and TRBV20-1 included, about five TRBV segments were more frequent in patients than in controls. Compared with controls, patients showed significantly lower normalized Chao1 diversity.

Unique molecular identifiers were present in the TCR beta cDNA libraries. TCRdb redid the calling of the PCR reads with MiXCR, one entry per CDR3 protein. Here the sample spans roughly 580,000 distinct CDR3 sequences, roughly two fifths being singletons. This sequence was found in a girl aged 10 to 17 with multiple sclerosis. This chain joins TRBV28 and TRBJ1-6; D is undetermined. Sequencing used blood. Written as DNA, the CDR3 is TGTGCCAGCTCAGAAGGGAATGAGGCTTCACCCCTCCACTTT. Its translation is CASSEGNEASPLHF.